Shown below are 6 T cell receptor beta chains from a single sample sequenced in a study of blood T cell repertoires in COVID-19. Assay: immunoSEQ multiplex PCR; the TCRdb copy retains only in-frame clones and omits some. The sample records roughly 150,000 clones, roughly nine tenths being singletons. Sequenced input: peripheral blood. These receptor sequences come from a woman between 65 and 79 years old with acute or convalescent COVID-19.

This sequence joins TRBV12-3 or TRBV12-4 and TRBJ2-1; 14 bases fit TRBD2. J lost 10 bases, V lost 9 bases, and 5 bases had no gene match. The CDR3 totals 13 residues. The CDR3 DNA reads as TGTGCCAGTGGGACTAGCGGGGGAGCCGAGCAGTTCTTC. The encoded protein is CASGTSGGAEQFF.

This chain connects TRBV5-1 to TRBJ1-4; 9 nucleotides agree with TRBD1. The CDR3 is 15 amino acids. The V and J ends lost 5 bases and 7 bases, in that order; junction bases with no gene match: 9. CDR1 and CDR2 (germline): SGHRS, YFSETQ. The CDR3 here is CASRERGTGSEKLFF. CDR3 DNA sequence: TGCGCCAGCAGGGAACGCGGGACAGGGTCTGAAAAACTGTTTTTT.

The chain joins TRBV2 to TRBJ1-1; TRBD1 matches at 8 bases. The CDR3 spans 16 residues. V lost 6 bases to trimming and J lost 4 bases; unmatched junction nucleotides: 13. Per germline, CDR1 SNHLY and CDR2 FYNNEI. The CDR3 coding sequence is TGTGCCAGCAGGAACGGGACAGGCCTTCGGGGCACTGAAGCTTTCTTT. Protein sequence: CASRNGTGLRGTEAFF.

The chain combines TRBV2 with TRBJ2-3, with D possibly matching TRBD2 (6 bases). CDR1 and CDR2 (germline): SNHLY, FYNNEI. This CDR3 is built from 14 residues. Trimming removed 6 bases at V and 2 bases at J, with 12 bases between. The CDR3 loop is CASRRDFNTDTQYF. In DNA, the CDR3 is TGTGCCAGCAGGAGGGACTTTAACACAGATACGCAGTATTTT.

This clone appeared a few times. The chain has TRBV18 and TRBJ2-2; D is possibly TRBD2 (5 bases). V was trimmed by 2 bases and J by 0 bases, leaving 10 bases between them. Germline-derived CDR1 and CDR2 are KGHSH and LQKENI. This CDR3 is built from 16 residues. Here the CDR3 reads CASSPSPGANTGELFF. The CDR3 DNA is TGTGCCAGCTCACCAAGTCCCGGGGCGAACACCGGGGAGCTGTTTTTT.

This clone was counted only a few times. The rearrangement joins TRBV6-6 to TRBJ2-2; TRBD1 aligns across 7 bases. V lost 10 bases, J lost 0 bases, and 8 bases stayed unmatched. Germline V CDR1 and CDR2: MNHNY, SVGAGI (reference sequence). This CDR3 has 15 amino acids. Written as DNA, the CDR3 is TGTGCCACCAATCGGGGACAGTCGAACACCGGGGAGCTGTTTTTT. It yields the protein CATNRGQSNTGELFF.